This paragraph covers one TCR beta chain sequence. In its sample, this clonotype was seen a few times. Its antigen is unknown. Base quality data are lacking; no much larger clone is found one base away. The listed sequencing device is Illumina MiSeq. Unique molecular identifiers were built into the TCR sequencing libraries, which were indexed using TruSeq single indexes. From the authors' description of their analysis: MIGEC v1.2.7 was used to map and error-correct TCR reads, and VDJtools v1.1.7 was then used for analysis, with default settings for both tools. Repertoire diversity was quantified with Shannon-Wiener and inverse Simpson indices computed in VDJtools. A frequency threshold of at least three was used to define expanded TCRbeta clonotypes. Across the roughly 9 patients, Wilcoxon rank-sum tests were used for the statistical comparisons of TCR diversity between tumor TRM and non-TRM populations. Using fastp at Q25 and MiXCR, TCRdb reprocessed the public reads and kept productive beta chains. For every CDR3 protein sequence, its rows merge into one entry that carries the most common genes and DNA. The V and J calls here are based on TCRdb, not the publication. For this sample the table gives around 270 distinct CDR3 sequences, of which about 19% were detected only once. Clones ranked in the top ten supply 68% of the sample.

The data were taken from a study of tissue-resident memory T cells in lung cancer (dated by TCRdb to the late 2010s). Regarding the research as a whole: TCR beta-chain sequencing compared paired tumor TRM and tumor non-TRM populations from ten or so lung cancer patients.

CDR3 length: 13 amino acids, cysteine to phenylalanine. Only CDR3 DNA is held: 39 bases, read in frame from base 1. Relative to germline, V is 1 base shorter and J is 3 bases shorter, with 7 bases between their ends. CDR1 is given as SGHVS and CDR2 as FNYEAQ, both from the germline V gene. Overall results and qualifications from the work: Expanded clonotypes accounted for about four fifths of tumor TRM repertoires on average, versus roughly 52% of tumor non-TRM repertoires. An average of roughly 20% of sequenced TRM cells per patient was accounted for by the most expanded clonotype, suggesting expansion of a single tumor antigen-specific clone. Compared with tumor non-TRM cells, tumor TRM cells had a significantly more restricted TCR repertoire, with lower Shannon-Wiener and inverse Simpson diversity.

A BD FACSAria-II was used to sort CD8+ T cells by CD103 expression straight into ice-cold TRIzol LS reagent. Freshly resected lung tumor tissue was obtained at surgical resection. Fresh cells were subjected to Fc receptor blocking and were subsequently stained for CD45, CD4, CD3, CD8A and CD103, and DAPI was used for live/dead discrimination. A miRNeasy kit was used to purify total RNA from sorted CD103+ and CD103- CD8+ T cells. Sorting of tumor-infiltrating CD8+ cytotoxic T cells by CD103 expression was used to split tissue-resident memory (TRM) cells from non-TRM cells. Patients with treatment-naive lung cancer were used as donors. Patients with respiratory malignancies who were newly diagnosed and untreated were recruited prospectively after referral.

This receptor was taken from a human donor with treatment-naive lung cancer (subtype not recorded). The sequencing input was CD103+ CD8+ T cells from lung tumor tissue. Read against the paper, the sample's cell subset or site label means: tissue-resident memory (TRM) CD8+ CTLs. Recombination joined TRBV7-6 with TRBJ2-7; a confident D gene designation cannot be given. This receptor has the CDR3 CASSLDGGYEQYF. The DNA is TGTGCCAGCAGCTTAGATGGCGGCTACGAGCAGTACTTC.